Below are 25 T cell receptor beta chains sequenced from a single sample in a study of CD8+ T cells in alopecia areata. This sample's treatment: oral pan-JAK inhibitor, 5-10 mg twice daily. Investigators isolated RNA and reverse transcribed it into cDNA to act as the sequencing template. Clones were read by immunoSEQ multiplex PCR, and TCRdb kept only the in-frame ones, dropping some. Counted here are under 95,000 clones, more than 65% occurring once; the ten biggest clones make up around 16%. The input for sequencing was CD8+ T cells sorted from blood, taken at roughly week 45, from a patient treated with tofacitinib. The receptor source for this set is a human donor with alopecia areata.

This chain's CDR3 is CSVGFQTDYEKLFF. CDR3 coding DNA: TGCAGCGTTGGGTTCCAGACCGATTATGAAAAACTGTTTTTT. The genes are TRBV29-1 and TRBJ1-4; D is undetermined. The CDR3 sequence is 14 residues long. Per the germline V gene, CDR1 is SQVTM and CDR2 is ANQGSEA. V lost 4 bases, J lost 6 bases, and 15 bases lay in between.

V usage is TRBV9 and J usage is TRBJ2-7, with D perhaps TRBD2 (5 bases). The CDR3 spans 14 residues. Germline V lookup: CDR1 SGDLS, CDR2 YYNGEE. The germline V and J ends were trimmed by 4 bases and 6 bases, with 17 bases remaining between them. The CDR3 reads CASSSRAGNREQYF. The CDR3 coding sequence is TGTGCCAGCAGCTCGAGGGCCGGGAATCGCGAGCAGTACTTC. The full variable domain, in which reference TRBV9 and TRBJ2-7 provide the parts outside the CDR3, is DSGVTQTPKHLITATGQRVTLRCSPRSGDLSVYWYQQSLDQGLQFLIQYYNGEERAKGNILERFSAQQFPDLHSELNLSSLELGDSALYFCASSSRAGNREQYFGPGTRLTVT.

The rearrangement joins TRBV4-1 to TRBJ1-1; the match to TRBD1 covers 8 bases. This CDR3 is built from 15 residues. The V and J ends lost 4 bases and 2 bases, in that order; junction bases with no gene match: 6. CDR1 MGHRA and CDR2 YSYEKL come from the germline V gene. CDR3 nucleotides: TGCGCCAGCAGCCCAGTCCAGGGGGCCAACACTGAAGCTTTCTTT. Its protein is CASSPVQGANTEAFF.

The J gene is TRBJ2-3, the V gene TRBV29-1; a possible D gene is TRBD2 (5 bases). Trimming removed 1 base at V and 5 bases at J, with 22 bases between. The CDR3 is 17 residues long. Germline CDR1 and CDR2: SQVTM and ANQGSEA. Here the CDR3 reads CSVEGFAGPRLGDTQYF. The CDR3 DNA reads as TGCAGCGTTGAAGGTTTTGCGGGCCCCCGACTCGGAGATACGCAGTATTTT.

V gene TRBV7-9 combines with J gene TRBJ1-1, with a possible D match to TRBD1 (5 bases). The CDR3 sequence is 17 residues long. V was cut by 1 base and J by 3 bases, with 18 bases left in between. In germline, CDR1 is SEHNR, CDR2 FQNEAQ (reference sequence). As DNA, the CDR3 is TGTGCCAGCAGCTTAGGGACAAGAGTTGGGTTGGACACTGAAGCTTTCTTT. As protein: CASSLGTRVGLDTEAFF.

This sequence joins TRBV4-1 and TRBJ2-7, with 10 bases matching TRBD1. This CDR3 is built from 15 residues. Germline values: CDR1 MGHRA, CDR2 YSYEKL. The J segment lost 3 bases and the V segment lost 1 base, leaving 3 bases of the junction unmatched. CDR3 DNA sequence: TGCGCCAGCAGCCAAGTCCGGACAGGGGGCTACGAGCAGTACTTC. Residues: CASSQVRTGGYEQYF.

The rearrangement links TRBV13 to TRBJ1-4; D is unresolved. Per the germline V gene, CDR1 is PRHDT and CDR2 is FYEKMQ (reference sequence). V lost 8 bases, J lost 0 bases, and 7 bases lay in between. This CDR3 is 13 amino acids long. The CDR3 loop reads CASGSSTNEKLFF. As DNA, the CDR3 is TGTGCCAGCGGGAGTTCAACTAATGAAAAACTGTTTTTT.

This clone came up a few times. The rearrangement joins TRBV29-1 to TRBJ2-1; D call uncertain. Per germline, CDR1 SQVTM and CDR2 ANQGSEA. The ends were cut back, 6 bases at V and 4 bases at J, with 7 bases in the middle. The CDR3 runs 11 residues. The CDR3 region is CSVPDYNEQFF. Here the CDR3 DNA reads TGCAGCGTCCCAGATTACAATGAGCAGTTCTTC.

The chain carries TRBV19 and TRBJ2-2, with 10 bases fitting TRBD1. The CDR3 sequence is 17 residues long. With 3 bases clipped from V and 7 bases from J, the junction kept 11 bases outside the gene matches. CDR1 and CDR2 from the germline V gene are LNHDA and SQIVND (reference sequence). CDR3 sequence reads: CASSMVGGTGVHGELFF. The CDR3, as DNA: TGTGCCAGTAGTATGGTTGGAGGGACAGGGGTTCACGGGGAGCTGTTTTTT.

As regards this clone: This sample also contains other DNA sequences that code for the same CDR3. The rearrangement joins TRBV9 to TRBJ2-7, with TRBD1 identical over 8 bases. V dropped 3 bases and J dropped 2; count of bases not matched to a gene: 4. The CDR3 is made up of 14 amino acids. Germline CDR1 reads SGDLS; CDR2 reads YYNGEE. The CDR3 sequence: CASSAGQGTYEQYF. The DNA for the CDR3 is TGTGCCAGCAGCGCCGGACAGGGCACCTACGAGCAGTACTTC.

The chain couples TRBV7-8 to TRBJ2-7; 8 nucleotides line up with TRBD2. The CDR3 contains 15 residues. Trimming cost V 0 bases and J 3 bases; bases outside gene matches: 4. Germline CDR1 and CDR2: SGHVS and FQNEAQ. CDR3 region: CASSLALAEHYEQYF. The CDR3 region has the DNA TGTGCCAGCAGCTTAGCACTAGCGGAACACTACGAGCAGTACTTC.

The V call is TRBV27, the J call TRBJ1-5, with D possibly TRBD1 on 6 matching bases. CDR1 is MNHEY and CDR2 is SMNVEV in the germline V gene (reference sequence). The ends were cut back, 5 bases at V and 4 bases at J, with 12 bases in the middle. The CDR3 totals 14 residues. CDR3 in amino acids: CASSPSGANQPQHF. The CDR3 bases are TGTGCCAGCAGTCCGTCGGGGGCGAATCAGCCCCAGCATTTT.

The gene calls are TRBV11-1 and TRBJ2-1; D is ambiguous. The CDR3 consists of 13 residues. Germline V lookup: CDR1 SGHAT, CDR2 FQDESV (reference sequence). V lost 1 base to trimming and J lost 6 bases, with 7 bases between them. The CDR3 loop is CASSLEGPNEQFF. Here the CDR3 DNA reads TGTGCCAGCAGCTTAGAGGGTCCCAATGAGCAGTTCTTC.

The chain combines TRBV7-9 with TRBJ1-2, with D possibly TRBD1 on 5 matching bases. The germline V and J ends were trimmed by 5 bases and 4 bases, with 11 bases remaining between them. The CDR3 is 13 amino acids. Germline CDR1 reads SEHNR; CDR2 reads FQNEAQ (reference sequence). DNA for the CDR3: TGTGCCAGCAGCACCTTTGGGGCCTATGGCTACACCTTC. As protein: CASSTFGAYGYTF.

V gene TRBV7-2 combines with J gene TRBJ2-1; 12 bases fit TRBD2. The V segment lost 1 base and the J segment 4 bases; nucleotides outside the gene matches: 2. Germline values: CDR1 SGHTA, CDR2 FQGNSA. The CDR3 is 16 residues long. The DNA for the CDR3 is TGTGCCAGCAGCTTAGGCCTAGCGGGGGGGTACAATGAGCAGTTCTTC. Its protein is CASSLGLAGGYNEQFF.

This clone was counted once. V gene TRBV6-5 combines with J gene TRBJ2-7; tentative D call: TRBD1 (6 bases). The germline gives CDR1 MNHEY, CDR2 SVGAGI. The CDR3 loop spans 15 amino acids. Between the trimmed V and J ends, which lost 0 bases and 2 bases, there was a span of 11 bases. The CDR3 reads CASSYSGAAAYEQYF. In DNA, the CDR3 is TGTGCCAGCAGTTACTCGGGGGCGGCGGCCTACGAGCAGTACTTC.

The genes are TRBV19 and TRBJ2-3; D might be TRBD1 (7 bases). This CDR3 spans 14 amino acids. V gave up 9 bases and J gave up 7 bases, with 20 bases separating them. Germline CDR1 LNHDA, CDR2 SQIVND (reference sequence). The chain's CDR3 is CASGGTGDSYTQYF. The CDR3 nucleotides are TGTGCCAGCGGGGGAACAGGGGATTCATATACGCAGTATTTT. The whole variable domain, remainder taken from reference TRBV19 and TRBJ2-3, is DGGITQSPKYLFRKEGQNVTLSCEQNLNHDAMYWYRQDPGQGLRLIYYSQIVNDFQKGDIAEGYSVSREKKESFPLTVTSAQKNPTAFYLCASGGTGDSYTQYFGPGTRLTVL.

This clone was seen more than once but under ten times. The rearrangement links TRBV30 to TRBJ1-1; a possible D gene is TRBD1 (6 bases). V lost 5 bases, J lost 5 bases, and 15 bases lay in between. Per the germline V gene, CDR1 is GTSNPN and CDR2 is SVGIG (reference sequence). CDR3 length equals 13 residues. The chain's CDR3 is CAWDPTGRTEAFF. The DNA for the CDR3 is TGTGCCTGGGATCCCACAGGGAGGACTGAAGCTTTCTTT.

The V gene is TRBV15, the J gene TRBJ1-1, with 10 nucleotides matching TRBD1. The junction had 4 bases not matched to a gene; V was cut back by 3 bases and J by 3 bases. The length of the CDR3 is 15 residues. The germline V gene encodes CDR1 LNHNV and CDR2 YYDKDF (reference sequence). CDR3 residues: CATSRGTGADTEAFF. In DNA, the CDR3 is TGTGCCACCAGCAGGGGGACAGGGGCCGACACTGAAGCTTTCTTT.

The chain couples TRBV9 to TRBJ1-5; 7 bases match TRBD1. Trimming cost V 3 bases and J 7 bases; bases outside gene matches: 7. The germline gives CDR1 SGDLS, CDR2 YYNGEE. The CDR3 is made up of 14 amino acids. CDR3 loop: CASSASGGRQPQHF. CDR3 nucleotide sequence: TGTGCCAGCAGCGCATCAGGGGGAAGGCAGCCCCAGCATTTT. Full variable domain (outside the CDR3, taken from reference TRBV9 and TRBJ1-5): DSGVTQTPKHLITATGQRVTLRCSPRSGDLSVYWYQQSLDQGLQFLIQYYNGEERAKGNILERFSAQQFPDLHSELNLSSLELGDSALYFCASSASGGRQPQHFGDGTRLSIL.

The sample holds a few counts of this clone. The gene calls are TRBV25-1 and TRBJ2-5; the D call may be TRBD1 or TRBD2 (6 bases each). V lost 3 bases and J lost 5, with 10 bases in between. This CDR3 has 13 residues. The germline CDR1 and CDR2 sequences are MGHDK and SYGVNS. This CDR3 is CASSEGGGETQYF. In DNA form, the CDR3 reads TGTGCCAGCAGTGAGGGGGGCGGGGAGACCCAGTACTTC.

The chain recombines TRBV4-2 with TRBJ1-4; TRBD1 matches at 10 bases. The J segment lost 1 base and the V segment lost 1 base, leaving 6 bases of the junction unmatched. The CDR3 is 18 amino acids. Germline V lookup: CDR1 LGHNA, CDR2 YNFKEQ. The DNA of the CDR3 is TGTGCCAGCAGCCAAGTCGACAGGGGGCCGGAAACTAATGAAAAACTGTTTTTT. Translated: CASSQVDRGPETNEKLFF.

This clone came up a few times. This chain links TRBV29-1 with TRBJ2-1; D might be TRBD1 or TRBD2, each matching 5 bases. The germline gives CDR1 SQVTM, CDR2 ANQGSEA. The CDR3 has 13 residues. With 3 bases removed from V and 4 bases from J, the gap between germline ends came to 10 bases. The CDR3, as DNA: TGCAGCGTTGATGGTGGGGGTTACAATGAGCAGTTCTTC. The encoded protein is CSVDGGGYNEQFF.

The V gene is TRBV4-3, the J gene TRBJ1-2, with 9 bases matching TRBD1. Germline values: CDR1 LGHNA, CDR2 YSLEER. The CDR3 totals 16 residues. Trimming at V came to 0 bases and at J to 5 bases, leaving 7 bases not matched to a gene. This CDR3 is CASSQDLPTGGYGYTF. CDR3 nucleotide sequence: TGCGCCAGCAGCCAAGATTTACCGACAGGGGGGTATGGCTACACCTTC.

This clone was observed a few times. This chain uses TRBV30 with TRBJ1-1; D gene ambiguous. V shed 0 bases and J shed 2 bases, with 7 bases lying between them. Germline lookup yields CDR1 GTSNPN and CDR2 SVGIG (reference sequence). This CDR3 comprises 13 residues. The CDR3 sequence: CAWSVTDNTEAFF. CDR3 nucleotides: TGTGCCTGGAGTGTTACCGACAACACTGAAGCTTTCTTT.